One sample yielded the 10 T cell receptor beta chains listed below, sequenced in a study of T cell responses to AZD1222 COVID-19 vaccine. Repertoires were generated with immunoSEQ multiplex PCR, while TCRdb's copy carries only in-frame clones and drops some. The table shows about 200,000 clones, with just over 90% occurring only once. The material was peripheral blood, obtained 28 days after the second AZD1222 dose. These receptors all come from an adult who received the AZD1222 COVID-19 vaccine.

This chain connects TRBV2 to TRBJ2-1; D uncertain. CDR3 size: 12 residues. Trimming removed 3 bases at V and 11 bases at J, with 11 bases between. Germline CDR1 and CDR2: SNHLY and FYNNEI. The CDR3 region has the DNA TGTGCCAGCAGTGATAGTGCCTCCAAGCAGTTCTTC. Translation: CASSDSASKQFF.

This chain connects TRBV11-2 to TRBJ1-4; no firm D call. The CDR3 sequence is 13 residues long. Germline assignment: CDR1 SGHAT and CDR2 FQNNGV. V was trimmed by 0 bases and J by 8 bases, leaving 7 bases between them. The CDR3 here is CASSLDLEEKLFF. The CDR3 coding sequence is TGTGCCAGCAGCTTAGATTTGGAGGAAAAACTGTTTTTT.

The CDR3 nucleotides read TGTGCCACCAGTGTCGGAATCGGACTAGCGGGAGGTTCTGACTACAATGAGCAGTTCTTC. Its protein is CATSVGIGLAGGSDYNEQFF. The V call is TRBV24-1, the J call TRBJ2-1; the match to TRBD2 covers 14 bases. The CDR3 loop spans 20 amino acids. J lost 3 bases, V lost 5 bases, and 14 bases had no gene match. CDR1 is KGHDR and CDR2 is SFDVKD in the germline V gene.

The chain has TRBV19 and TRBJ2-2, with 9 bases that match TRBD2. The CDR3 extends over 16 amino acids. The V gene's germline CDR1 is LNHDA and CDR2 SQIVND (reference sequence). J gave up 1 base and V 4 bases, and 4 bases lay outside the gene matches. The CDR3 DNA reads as TGTGCCAGTAGTACAGGACTAGCGAGGAACACCGGGGAGCTGTTTTTT. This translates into CASSTGLARNTGELFF.

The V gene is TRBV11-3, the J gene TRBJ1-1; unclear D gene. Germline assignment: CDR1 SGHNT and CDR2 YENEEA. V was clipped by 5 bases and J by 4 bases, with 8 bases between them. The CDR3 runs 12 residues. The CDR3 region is CASSLQVTEAFF. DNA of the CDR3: TGTGCCAGCAGCCTTCAGGTCACTGAAGCTTTCTTT.

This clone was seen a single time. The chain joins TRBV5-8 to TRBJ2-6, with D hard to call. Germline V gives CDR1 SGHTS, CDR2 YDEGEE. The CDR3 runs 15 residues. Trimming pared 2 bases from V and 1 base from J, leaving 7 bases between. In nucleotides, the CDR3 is TGTGCCAGCAGCTTCAGTAAATCTGGGGCCAACGTCCTGACTTTC. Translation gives CASSFSKSGANVLTF.

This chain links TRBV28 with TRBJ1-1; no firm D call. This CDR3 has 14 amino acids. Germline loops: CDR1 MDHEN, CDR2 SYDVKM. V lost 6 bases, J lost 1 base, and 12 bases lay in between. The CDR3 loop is CASRTGGENTEAFF. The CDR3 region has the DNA TGTGCCAGCAGGACTGGCGGAGAGAACACTGAAGCTTTCTTT.

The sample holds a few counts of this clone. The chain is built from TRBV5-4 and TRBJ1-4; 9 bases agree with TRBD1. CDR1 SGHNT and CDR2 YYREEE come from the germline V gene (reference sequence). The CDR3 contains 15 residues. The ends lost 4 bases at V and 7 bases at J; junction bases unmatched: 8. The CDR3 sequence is CASSGSGTGREKLFF. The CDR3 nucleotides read TGTGCCAGCAGCGGCTCCGGGACAGGGCGTGAAAAACTGTTTTTT.

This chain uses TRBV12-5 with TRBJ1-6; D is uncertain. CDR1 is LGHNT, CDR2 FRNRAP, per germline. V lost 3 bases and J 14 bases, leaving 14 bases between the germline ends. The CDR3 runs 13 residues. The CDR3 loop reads CASGFSTAVTLHF. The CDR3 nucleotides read TGTGCTAGTGGTTTCTCTACTGCGGTGACCCTCCACTTT. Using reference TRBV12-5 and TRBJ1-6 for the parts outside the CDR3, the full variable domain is DARVTQTPRHKVTEMGQEVTMRCQPILGHNTVFWYRQTMMQGLELLAYFRNRAPLDDSGMPKDRFSAEMPDATLATLKIQPSEPRDSAVYFCASGFSTAVTLHFGNGTRLTVT.

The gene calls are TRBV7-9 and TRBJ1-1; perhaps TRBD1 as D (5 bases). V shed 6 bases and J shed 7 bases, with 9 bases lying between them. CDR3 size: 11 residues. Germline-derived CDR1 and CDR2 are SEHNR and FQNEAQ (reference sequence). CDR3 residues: CASREGREAFF. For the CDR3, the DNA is TGTGCCAGCAGGGAGGGACGTGAAGCTTTCTTT.